This TCR beta chain was obtained from a study of Ad26.COV2.S vaccination and SARS-CoV-2 variants (dated by TCRdb to the early 2020s). About the full investigation: Donors in the vaccine arm were drawn from COV1001, a multicentre, randomized, double-blind, placebo-controlled phase I-IIa trial testing Ad26.COV2.S in healthy adults. Ad26.COV2.S was administered intramuscularly at 5 x 10^10 or 1 x 10^11 viral particles, either as a single shot or as two shots given 56 days apart. TCRbeta repertoire sequencing served as the tool for gauging how specific and how broad the SARS-CoV-2-reactive T cell receptors were following Ad26.COV2.S vaccination. The TCR-sequenced set comprised around 30 samples: around 20 Ad26.COV2.S vaccine recipients, 5 placebo recipients and 8 SARS-CoV-2 convalescent individuals. Participants in the trial were split at random into five groups of five each, receiving low-dose or high-dose Ad26.COV2.S once or twice, or else placebo on both occasions. Blinding of investigators to trial group allocation was maintained during experiments and outcome assessment. Results the study describes overall, beyond this receptor: Compared with placebo recipients, Ad26.COV2.S recipients showed higher spike-specific TCR breadth (P = 0.0014). The authors noted that total T cell responses may have been underestimated by the TCR breadth and depth analyses. Comparing responses between vaccine doses or regimens was not something the study was powered to do. Non-spike TCR breadth was comparable between vaccine and placebo recipients, consistent with the vaccine containing only spike. After vaccination, substantial breadth of spike-specific CD8+ and CD4+ T cell responses was reported.

In the case of this clone: Its antigen is still unknown. No base quality values were provided; no much bigger clone lies one nucleotide off.

Interpreted using the paper, the treatment or condition label stands for: around 19 received Ad26.COV2.S at low or high dose, single or two shots; roughly 5 received placebo; per-sample allocation not given. For vaccine and placebo recipients, the sequenced repertoires came from samples collected on day 63 after the first injection. In Cohort 1b, roughly 25 adults aged 18-55 years were enrolled at a single site in Boston, USA, between 29 July and 7 August 2020. Ad26.COV2.S consisted of a replication-incompetent adenovirus type 26 vector by which a prefusion-stabilized SARS-CoV-2 spike protein from the original Wuhan strain was expressed. A distance of 15 bases separates the germline ends of V and J, which lose 0 bases and 1 base respectively. CDR1 SGHDT and CDR2 YYEEEE were looked up in the germline V gene. Including the terminal cysteine and phenylalanine, the CDR3 comprises 17 residues. Only CDR3 DNA remains: 51 bases, in frame from the first base.

TCRbeta CDR3 regions were sequenced with the immunoSEQ Assay. After extraction, genomic DNA underwent amplification by bias-controlled multiplex PCR, followed by high-throughput sequencing. For the original study's pipeline: To quantify the absolute abundance of every unique TCRbeta CDR3 region, sequences were collapsed and filtered. T cell fraction was estimated by normalization of TCRbeta template counts to usable DNA, with usable DNA being measured through amplification of reference genes present in all nucleated cells. Repertoire TCRs were annotated as SARS-CoV-2-specific when V gene, CDR3 amino acid sequence and J gene were exactly matched to a known reactive TCR set. The reference SARS-CoV-2 TCR set was obtained from MIRA and was filtered for enrichment in COVID-19-positive ImmuneCODE repertoires, whereby public or cross-reactive TCRs were removed. Using the MIRA antigens, annotated TCRs were further analysed by specific ORF or by position within an ORF. Breadth was defined as the number of annotated unique rearrangements divided by the total number of unique productive rearrangements, and depth was defined as the summed frequency of the annotated unique rearrangements. Group comparisons of TCR breadth used two-sided Wilcoxon rank-sum tests. The source is immuneACCESS, and TCRdb retained only in-frame sequences with V and J called. Part of the clones is not carried over; for the studies checked, unresolved V genes explain less than half of this, and the remainder is unexplained. The DNA gave D and trimming, while V, J and clone size come from that table. The table for this sample lists about 400,000 clones; about 83% of them were counted only once. Of the sample, 7.4% falls within the top ten clones.

The V and J genes are TRBV5-6 and TRBJ2-3; the D gene may be TRBD1 or TRBD2, since each aligns over 7 bases. This receptor was obtained from a person between 18 and 65 years old who received the Ad26.COV2.S COVID-19 vaccine or a placebo. The specimen was peripheral blood, collected in a trial of Ad26.COV2.S vaccine versus placebo. The nucleotide sequence is TGTGCCAGCAGCTTGGACAGGGGCGGGGGCCGCACAGATACGCAGTATTTT. The translation is CASSLDRGGGRTDTQYF.